This entry concerns a single TCR beta chain. No antigen is known for it. The length of the CDR3 is 15 residues. CDR1 MNHNS and CDR2 SASEGT come from the germline V gene. The ends were cut back, 7 bases at V and 2 bases at J, with 16 bases in the middle. The data stem from a study of radiotherapy plus CTLA-4 blockade in lung cancer. Study in general: Among patients, roughly 17% showed objective responses, and 30% to 35% had disease control.

Method: immunoSEQ multiplex PCR; TCRdb's copy keeps in-frame clones and lacks some. The data show 83,000 or so clones, roughly four fifths seen once. Focal radiation plus CTLA-4 blockade with ipilimumab was administered to patients who had chemo-refractory metastatic non-small-cell lung cancer. Study-wide results and caveats: Blood TCR clones of tumor origin expanded after radiotherapy plus ipilimumab. Early blood T cell clone dynamics reportedly forecast response best, with interferon-beta.

The source of this sequence is a human donor with non-small cell lung cancer who had stable disease on radiotherapy plus ipilimumab. The sample consisted of peripheral blood, taken from a patient treated with radiotherapy plus ipilimumab. This chain uses TRBV6-1 with TRBJ2-3; D is ambiguous. CDR3 nucleotides: TGTGCCAGCAAATTAGACCTTCTTTTCACAGATACGCAGTATTTT. Its protein is CASKLDLLFTDTQYF.